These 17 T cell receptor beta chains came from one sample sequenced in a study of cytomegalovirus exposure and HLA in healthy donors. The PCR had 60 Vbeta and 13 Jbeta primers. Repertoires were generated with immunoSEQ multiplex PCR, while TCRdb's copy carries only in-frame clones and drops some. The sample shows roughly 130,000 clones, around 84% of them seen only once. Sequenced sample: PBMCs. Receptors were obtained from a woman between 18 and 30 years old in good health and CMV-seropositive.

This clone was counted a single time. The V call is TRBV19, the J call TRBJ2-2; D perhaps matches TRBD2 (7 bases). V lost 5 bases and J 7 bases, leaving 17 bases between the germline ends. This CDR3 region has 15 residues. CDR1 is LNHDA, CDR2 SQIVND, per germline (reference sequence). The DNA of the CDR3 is TGTGCCAGTAGTGGGGGGGGCCTTGTAGGCGGGGAGCTGTTTTTT. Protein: CASSGGGLVGGELFF. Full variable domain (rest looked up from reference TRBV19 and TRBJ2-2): DGGITQSPKYLFRKEGQNVTLSCEQNLNHDAMYWYRQDPGQGLRLIYYSQIVNDFQKGDIAEGYSVSREKKESFPLTVTSAQKNPTAFYLCASSGGGLVGGELFFGEGSRLTVL.

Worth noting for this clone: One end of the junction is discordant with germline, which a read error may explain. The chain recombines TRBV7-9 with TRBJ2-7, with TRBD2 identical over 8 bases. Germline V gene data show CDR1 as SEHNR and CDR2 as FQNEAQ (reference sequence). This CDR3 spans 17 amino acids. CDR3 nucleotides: TGTTCCAGCAGCTTCGGTTCTAGCGGGTCATTCTCCTACGAGCAGTACTTC. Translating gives CSSSFGSSGSFSYEQYF.

CDR3 protein: CASSLGTLRGPGELFF. CDR3 bases: TGTGCCAGCAGCTTGGGGACCCTAAGGGGCCCCGGGGAGCTGTTTTTT. The gene calls are TRBV5-4 and TRBJ2-2; perhaps TRBD1 as D (5 bases). The germline V gene encodes CDR1 SGHNT and CDR2 YYREEE (reference sequence). The germline V and J ends were trimmed by 0 bases and 6 bases, with 15 bases remaining between them. CDR3 size: 16 residues.

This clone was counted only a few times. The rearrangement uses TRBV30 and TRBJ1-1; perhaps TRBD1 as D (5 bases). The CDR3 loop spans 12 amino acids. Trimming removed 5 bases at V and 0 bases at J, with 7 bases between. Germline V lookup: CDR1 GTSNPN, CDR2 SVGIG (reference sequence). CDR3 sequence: CAWGHMNTEAFF. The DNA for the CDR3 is TGTGCCTGGGGACACATGAACACTGAAGCTTTCTTT.

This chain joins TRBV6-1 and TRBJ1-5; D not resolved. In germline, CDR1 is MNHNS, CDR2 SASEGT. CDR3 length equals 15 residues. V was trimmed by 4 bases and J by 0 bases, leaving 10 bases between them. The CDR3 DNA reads TGTGCCAGCAGTGTTCACACCGATAGCAATCAGCCCCAGCATTTT. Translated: CASSVHTDSNQPQHF.

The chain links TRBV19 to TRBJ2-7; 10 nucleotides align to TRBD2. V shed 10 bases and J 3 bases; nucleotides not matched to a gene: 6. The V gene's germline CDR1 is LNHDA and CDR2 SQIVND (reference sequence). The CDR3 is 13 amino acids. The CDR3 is CATSGGGYYEQYF. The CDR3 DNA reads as TGTGCCACCAGCGGGGGGGGCTACTACGAGCAGTACTTC.

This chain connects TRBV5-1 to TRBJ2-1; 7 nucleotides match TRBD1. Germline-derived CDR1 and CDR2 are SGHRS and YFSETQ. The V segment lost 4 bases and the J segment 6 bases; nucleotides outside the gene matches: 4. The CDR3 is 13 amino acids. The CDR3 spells CASSTRQGNEQFF. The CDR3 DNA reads TGCGCCAGCAGCACTCGACAGGGCAATGAGCAGTTCTTC.

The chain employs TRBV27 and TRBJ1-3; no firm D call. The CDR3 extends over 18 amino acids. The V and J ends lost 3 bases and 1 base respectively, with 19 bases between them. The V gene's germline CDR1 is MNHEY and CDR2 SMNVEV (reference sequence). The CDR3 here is CASSLSGPYSLSGNTIYF. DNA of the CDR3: TGTGCCAGCAGTTTGTCCGGTCCTTACTCCCTTTCTGGAAACACCATATATTTT.

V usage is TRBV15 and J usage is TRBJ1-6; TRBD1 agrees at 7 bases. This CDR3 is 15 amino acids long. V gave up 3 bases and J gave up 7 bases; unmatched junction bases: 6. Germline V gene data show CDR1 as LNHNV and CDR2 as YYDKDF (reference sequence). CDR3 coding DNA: TGTGCCACCAGCAGGAGGGGACAGCAGAATTCACCCCTCCACTTT. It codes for CATSRRGQQNSPLHF.

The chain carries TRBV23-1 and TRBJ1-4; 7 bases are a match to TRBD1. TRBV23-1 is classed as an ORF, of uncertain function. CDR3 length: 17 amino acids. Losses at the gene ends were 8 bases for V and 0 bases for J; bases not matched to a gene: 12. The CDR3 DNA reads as TGCGCCAGCTCCCCGGGACAGATCCCGCCAACTAATGAAAAACTGTTTTTT. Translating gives CASSPGQIPPTNEKLFF.

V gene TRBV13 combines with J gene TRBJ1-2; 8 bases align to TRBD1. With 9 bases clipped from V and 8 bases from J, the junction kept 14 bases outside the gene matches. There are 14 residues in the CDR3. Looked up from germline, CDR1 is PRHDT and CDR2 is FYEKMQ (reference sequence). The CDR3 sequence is CASGGTGGLDGYTF. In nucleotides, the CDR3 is TGTGCCAGTGGGGGGACAGGAGGCCTTGACGGCTACACCTTC.

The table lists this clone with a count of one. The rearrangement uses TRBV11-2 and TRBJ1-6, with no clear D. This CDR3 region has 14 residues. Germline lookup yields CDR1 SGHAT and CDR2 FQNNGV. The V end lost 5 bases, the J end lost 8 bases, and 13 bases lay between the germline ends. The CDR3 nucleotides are TGTGCCAGCAGCCCCGGGATTAGGGATTCACCCCTCCACTTT. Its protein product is CASSPGIRDSPLHF. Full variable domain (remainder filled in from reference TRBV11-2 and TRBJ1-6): EAGVAQSPRYKIIEKRQSVAFWCNPISGHATLYWYQQILGQGPKLLIQFQNNGVVDDSQLPKDRFSAERLKGVDSTLKIQPAKLEDSAVYLCASSPGIRDSPLHFGNGTRLTVT.

The CDR3 loop is CASSSVRDISYEQYF. CDR3 nucleotide sequence: TGTGCCAGCAGCTCCGTCCGGGACATCTCCTACGAGCAGTACTTC. The chain links TRBV11-2 to TRBJ2-7, with a weak D call TRBD1 (6 bases). Germline-derived CDR1 and CDR2 are SGHAT and FQNNGV. The CDR3 has 15 residues. V lost 4 bases and J lost 0, with 13 bases in between.

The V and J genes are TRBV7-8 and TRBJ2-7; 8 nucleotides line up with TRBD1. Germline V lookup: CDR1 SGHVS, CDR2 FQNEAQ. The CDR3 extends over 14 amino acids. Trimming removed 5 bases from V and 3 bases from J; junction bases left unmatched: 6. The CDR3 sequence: CASSTTGGFYEQYF. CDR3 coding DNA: TGTGCCAGCAGCACTACAGGGGGGTTCTACGAGCAGTACTTC. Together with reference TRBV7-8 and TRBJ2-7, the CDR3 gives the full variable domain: GAGVSQSPRYKVAKRGQDVALRCDPISGHVSLFWYQQALGQGPEFLTYFQNEAQLDKSGLPSDRFFAERPEGSVSTLKIQRTQQEDSAVYLCASSTTGGFYEQYFGPGTRLTVT.

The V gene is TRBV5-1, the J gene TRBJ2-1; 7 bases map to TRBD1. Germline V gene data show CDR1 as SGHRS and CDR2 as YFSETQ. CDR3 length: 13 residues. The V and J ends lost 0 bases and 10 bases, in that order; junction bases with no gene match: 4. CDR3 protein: CASSLDRGREQFF. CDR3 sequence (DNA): TGCGCCAGCAGCTTGGATAGGGGGCGCGAGCAGTTCTTC.

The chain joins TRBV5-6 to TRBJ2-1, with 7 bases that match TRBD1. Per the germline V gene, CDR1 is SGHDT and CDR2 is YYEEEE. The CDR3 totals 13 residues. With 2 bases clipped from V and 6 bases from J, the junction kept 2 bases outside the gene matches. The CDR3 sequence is CASSLRGLNEQFF. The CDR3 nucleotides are TGTGCCAGCAGCTTAAGGGGGCTCAATGAGCAGTTCTTC.

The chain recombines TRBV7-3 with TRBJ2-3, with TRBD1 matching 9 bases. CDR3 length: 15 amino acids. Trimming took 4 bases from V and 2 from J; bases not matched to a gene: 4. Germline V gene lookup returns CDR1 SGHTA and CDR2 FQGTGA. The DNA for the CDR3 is TGTGCCAGCAGCTCCTACAGGGGGCCCACAGATACGCAGTATTTT. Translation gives CASSSYRGPTDTQYF. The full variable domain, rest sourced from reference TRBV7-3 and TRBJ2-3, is GAGVSQTPSNKVTEKGKYVELRCDPISGHTALYWYRQSLGQGPEFLIYFQGTGAADDSGLPNDRFFAVRPEGSVSTLKIQRTERGDSAVYLCASSSYRGPTDTQYFGPGTRLTVL.